This T cell receptor beta chain emerged from a study of T cell responses to AZD1222 COVID-19 vaccine. Study-level findings and limits: The study sampled repertoires only after the peak T cell response. Donors skewed white British and female; clonal diversity was possibly underestimated. AZD1222 recipients seropositive at baseline numbered only five to seven. The CD4 TCRs associated with vaccination extended across spike and predominated at 160-218 and 743-854.

The germline V and J ends were trimmed by 2 bases and 2 bases, with 12 bases remaining between them. CDR1 GTSNPN and CDR2 SVGIG come from the germline V gene (reference sequence). The CDR3 runs 14 residues. Assay: immunoSEQ multiplex PCR; the TCRdb copy retains only in-frame clones and omits some. Altogether about 150,000 clones are present, over 85% being singletons, with the ten largest covering approximately 17%. Remarks on this clone: Its target is not known.

The material was peripheral blood, obtained on day 0 of AZD1222 vaccination. The sequence derives from an adult in good health. The rearrangement joins TRBV30 to TRBJ1-2; D not certain. CDR3 nucleotide sequence: TGTGCCTGGAGTCTCAAAGGAGGAAACTATGGCTACACCTTC. Its translation: CAWSLKGGNYGYTF.